One sample yielded the 7 T cell receptor beta chains listed below, sequenced in a study of CD8 T cells in Susac syndrome. Random hexamers served to reverse transcribe roughly 0.5 to 1 ug RNA. TCRdb processed the immunoSEQ multiplex PCR reads anew with MiXCR; each CDR3 protein has one entry. The table records some 200,000 distinct CDR3 sequences, 80% to 95% of them present only once. What was sequenced was CD8+ T cells from PBMCs. These receptors came from a human donor with multiple sclerosis.

This rearrangement joins TRBV2 to TRBJ1-1; TRBD1 agrees at 8 bases. The V and J ends lost 6 bases and 3 bases, in that order; junction bases with no gene match: 6. Germline V gene lookup returns CDR1 SNHLY and CDR2 FYNNEI. CDR3 length: 14 amino acids. In DNA, the CDR3 is TGTGCCAGCAGGACAGGGGTTAGGGACACTGAAGCTTTCTTT. This codes for CASRTGVRDTEAFF.

This chain joins TRBV5-5 and TRBJ1-2; the D is unclear. The CDR3 runs 11 residues. V was trimmed by 1 base and J by 10 bases, leaving 8 bases between them. Per germline, CDR1 SGHKS and CDR2 YYEKEE (reference sequence). DNA for the CDR3: TGTGCCAGCAGCTTGACAGCCCACTACACCTTC. Its translation is CASSLTAHYTF.

There are a few counts of this clonotype. The chain has TRBV14 and TRBJ2-5; D is tentatively TRBD1 or TRBD2 (5 bases each). Germline CDR1 and CDR2: SGHDN and FVKESK. This CDR3 comprises 15 residues. V was pared by 0 bases and J by 5 bases, with 13 bases between. The CDR3 coding sequence is TGTGCCAGCAGCCAAGAGCAGGGACCAAGGGAGACCCAGTACTTC. This encodes CASSQEQGPRETQYF. Together with reference TRBV14 and TRBJ2-5, the CDR3 gives the full variable domain: EAGVTQFPSHSVIEKGQTVTLRCDPISGHDNLYWYRRVMGKEIKFLLHFVKESKQDESGMPNNRFLAERTGGTYSTLKVQPAELEDSGVYFCASSQEQGPRETQYFGPGTRLLVL.

The J gene is TRBJ1-1, the V gene TRBV29-1, with unresolved D. This CDR3 spans 15 amino acids. V lost 3 bases and J 1 base, leaving 15 bases between the germline ends. Germline V gives CDR1 SQVTM, CDR2 ANQGSEA. DNA of the CDR3: TGCAGCGTTGATGATCCCCCAGAGGGGAACACTGAAGCTTTCTTT. Protein: CSVDDPPEGNTEAFF. The complete variable domain, with remaining parts taken from reference TRBV29-1 and TRBJ1-1, reads SAVISQKPSRDICQRGTSLTIQCQVDSQVTMMFWYRQQPGQSLTLIATANQGSEATYESGFVIDKFPISRPNLTFSTLTVSNMSPEDSSIYLCSVDDPPEGNTEAFFGQGTRLTVV.

The chain carries TRBV14 and TRBJ2-2; possible D gene TRBD2, 6 bases. The CDR3 spans 15 residues. The germline CDR1 and CDR2 sequences are SGHDN and FVKESK. Trimming took off 4 bases at V and 2 bases at J, with 11 bases between the two ends. The CDR3 nucleotides read TGTGCCAGCAGCCGTGGGGGGATTAACACCGGGGAGCTGTTTTTT. Its protein is CASSRGGINTGELFF.

The chain links TRBV7-8 to TRBJ2-5, with 10 bases identical to TRBD1. V lost 5 bases and J lost 3; bases outside the gene matches: 6. The V gene's germline CDR1 is SGHVS and CDR2 FQNEAQ. The CDR3 consists of 15 residues. In DNA, the CDR3 is TGTGCCAGCAGCGCAATGACAGGGGGCGAAGAGACCCAGTACTTC. Translation gives CASSAMTGGEETQYF.

The gene calls are TRBV5-1 and TRBJ1-6; 10 positions match TRBD1. The CDR3 runs 19 residues. The germline gives CDR1 SGHRS, CDR2 YFSETQ. Trimming at V came to 1 base and at J to 1 base, leaving 8 bases not matched to a gene. The CDR3 loop reads CASSLTPGQGESYNSPLHF. CDR3 DNA sequence: TGCGCCAGCAGCTTGACGCCAGGACAGGGGGAATCCTATAATTCACCCCTCCACTTT.